Listed below are T cell receptor beta chains from one sample, sequenced in a study of T cells in Graves' hyperthyroidism and ophthalmopathy. TCRdb re-called the multiplex PCR reads with MiXCR, one entry per CDR3 protein. The data show about 570,000 distinct CDR3 sequences, about 14% seen once. The sequenced sample was blood. The origin of the receptors is a woman in her forties with Graves' hyperthyroidism. Each CDR3 is given with its conserved first and last residue. The D gene is left open where the match is weak. Expanded clones are given a class, and other clones once, few, many or no size at all.

CDR3nt: TGCAGTGCCACCGACAGATCGGTAGCCAAAAACATTCAGTACTTC
CDR3aa: CSATDRSVAKNIQYF
abundance: few
v_gene: TRBV20-1
j_gene: TRBJ2-4
d_gene: NA

CDR3nt: TGCGCCAGCAGCTTGGCGGCTAGCGGGAGACAAAATGAGCAGTTCTTC
CDR3aa: CASSLAASGRQNEQFF
abundance: many
v_gene: TRBV5-1
j_gene: TRBJ2-1
d_gene: TRBD2

CDR3nt: TGCAGTGCTAGAGAGGAGGGACAGAAAAACTATGGCTACACCTTC
CDR3aa: CSAREEGQKNYGYTF
abundance: once
v_gene: TRBV20-1
j_gene: TRBJ1-2
d_gene: TRBD1

CDR3nt: TGTGCCAGCAGCCCCTTTACAGGGGCCGGCTACACCTTC
CDR3aa: CASSPFTGAGYTF
abundance: NA
v_gene: TRBV5-4
j_gene: TRBJ1-2
d_gene: TRBD1

CDR3nt: TGCGCCAGCAGCTTGACTGGGGGTACCCCAGATACGCAGTATTTT
CDR3aa: CASSLTGGTPDTQYF
abundance: NA
v_gene: TRBV5-1
j_gene: TRBJ2-3
d_gene: NA

CDR3nt: TGTGCCAGCAGCTTAATCCCGCATGAGCAGTTCTTC
CDR3aa: CASSLIPHEQFF
abundance: many
v_gene: TRBV7-9
j_gene: TRBJ2-1
d_gene: NA

CDR3nt: TGTGCCAGCAGTACAGGGTCCTCACAATCCTACGAGCAGTACTTC
CDR3aa: CASSTGSSQSYEQYF
abundance: NA
v_gene: TRBV6-1
j_gene: TRBJ2-7
d_gene: NA

CDR3nt: TGTGCCAGCAGTTTATGGCCGGGGACTGCGAGTGAAAAACTGTTTTTT
CDR3aa: CASSLWPGTASEKLFF
abundance: many
v_gene: TRBV28
j_gene: TRBJ1-4
d_gene: NA

CDR3nt: TGCAGCGCCGAAGAAAGCACCAGGGGACGCTATGGCTACACCTTC
CDR3aa: CSAEESTRGRYGYTF
abundance: many
v_gene: TRBV29-1
j_gene: TRBJ1-2
d_gene: NA

CDR3nt: TGCGCCAGCAGCTTGGGTTTTTCTCAGAAACTAGCGGGAGGTGGAGAGACCCAGTACTTC
CDR3aa: CASSLGFSQKLAGGGETQYF
abundance: NA
v_gene: TRBV5-1
j_gene: TRBJ2-5
d_gene: TRBD2

CDR3nt: TGTGCCAGCAGTGAAGCGGTGACTAGCGGGAGTGAGCAGTTCTTC
CDR3aa: CASSEAVTSGSEQFF
abundance: many
v_gene: TRBV2
j_gene: TRBJ2-1
d_gene: TRBD2

CDR3nt: TGCGCCAGCAGCTTAGCGGGAGAGCGAAACAATGAGCAGTTCTTC
CDR3aa: CASSLAGERNNEQFF
abundance: many
v_gene: TRBV5-1
j_gene: TRBJ2-1
d_gene: TRBD2

CDR3nt: TGTGCCAGCAGCTATCCCCAAGGGCGGAATAATTCACCCCTCCACTTT
CDR3aa: CASSYPQGRNNSPLHF
abundance: many
v_gene: TRBV7-2
j_gene: TRBJ1-6
d_gene: NA

CDR3nt: TGTGCCAGCAGGTACGGCTCCACCTACGAGCAGTACTTC
CDR3aa: CASRYGSTYEQYF
abundance: many
v_gene: TRBV6-1
j_gene: TRBJ2-7
d_gene: NA